This T cell receptor beta chain was sequenced during a study of blood T cell repertoires in COVID-19. About the research overall: Acute and convalescent COVID-19 specimens originated in the United States, Italy and Spain. From T cells, B-cell-depleted T cells, or PBMCs came the material, which was cDNA or gDNA.

How the authors handled the data: Reference gene primer amplification yielded estimated nucleated cell counts. Sequenced by immunoSEQ multiplex PCR; TCRdb stores in-frame clones only, minus some. That table furnishes V, J and clone size, whereas the DNA furnished D and trimming. The table records more than 250,000 clones, 80% to 90% of them present only once. Sequenced material: peripheral blood. This clonotype was obtained from a woman aged 50 to 65 with acute or convalescent COVID-19.

The CDR3 bases are TGTGCCACCAGTGGCCCGGGACAGGGGCTCAATGAGCAGTTCTTC. This translates into CATSGPGQGLNEQFF. The chain employs TRBV24-1 and TRBJ2-1; 10 bases agree with TRBD1. This CDR3 comprises 15 residues. J was trimmed by 6 bases and V by 5 bases; bases with no gene match: 6. Germline V CDR1 and CDR2: KGHDR, SFDVKD.